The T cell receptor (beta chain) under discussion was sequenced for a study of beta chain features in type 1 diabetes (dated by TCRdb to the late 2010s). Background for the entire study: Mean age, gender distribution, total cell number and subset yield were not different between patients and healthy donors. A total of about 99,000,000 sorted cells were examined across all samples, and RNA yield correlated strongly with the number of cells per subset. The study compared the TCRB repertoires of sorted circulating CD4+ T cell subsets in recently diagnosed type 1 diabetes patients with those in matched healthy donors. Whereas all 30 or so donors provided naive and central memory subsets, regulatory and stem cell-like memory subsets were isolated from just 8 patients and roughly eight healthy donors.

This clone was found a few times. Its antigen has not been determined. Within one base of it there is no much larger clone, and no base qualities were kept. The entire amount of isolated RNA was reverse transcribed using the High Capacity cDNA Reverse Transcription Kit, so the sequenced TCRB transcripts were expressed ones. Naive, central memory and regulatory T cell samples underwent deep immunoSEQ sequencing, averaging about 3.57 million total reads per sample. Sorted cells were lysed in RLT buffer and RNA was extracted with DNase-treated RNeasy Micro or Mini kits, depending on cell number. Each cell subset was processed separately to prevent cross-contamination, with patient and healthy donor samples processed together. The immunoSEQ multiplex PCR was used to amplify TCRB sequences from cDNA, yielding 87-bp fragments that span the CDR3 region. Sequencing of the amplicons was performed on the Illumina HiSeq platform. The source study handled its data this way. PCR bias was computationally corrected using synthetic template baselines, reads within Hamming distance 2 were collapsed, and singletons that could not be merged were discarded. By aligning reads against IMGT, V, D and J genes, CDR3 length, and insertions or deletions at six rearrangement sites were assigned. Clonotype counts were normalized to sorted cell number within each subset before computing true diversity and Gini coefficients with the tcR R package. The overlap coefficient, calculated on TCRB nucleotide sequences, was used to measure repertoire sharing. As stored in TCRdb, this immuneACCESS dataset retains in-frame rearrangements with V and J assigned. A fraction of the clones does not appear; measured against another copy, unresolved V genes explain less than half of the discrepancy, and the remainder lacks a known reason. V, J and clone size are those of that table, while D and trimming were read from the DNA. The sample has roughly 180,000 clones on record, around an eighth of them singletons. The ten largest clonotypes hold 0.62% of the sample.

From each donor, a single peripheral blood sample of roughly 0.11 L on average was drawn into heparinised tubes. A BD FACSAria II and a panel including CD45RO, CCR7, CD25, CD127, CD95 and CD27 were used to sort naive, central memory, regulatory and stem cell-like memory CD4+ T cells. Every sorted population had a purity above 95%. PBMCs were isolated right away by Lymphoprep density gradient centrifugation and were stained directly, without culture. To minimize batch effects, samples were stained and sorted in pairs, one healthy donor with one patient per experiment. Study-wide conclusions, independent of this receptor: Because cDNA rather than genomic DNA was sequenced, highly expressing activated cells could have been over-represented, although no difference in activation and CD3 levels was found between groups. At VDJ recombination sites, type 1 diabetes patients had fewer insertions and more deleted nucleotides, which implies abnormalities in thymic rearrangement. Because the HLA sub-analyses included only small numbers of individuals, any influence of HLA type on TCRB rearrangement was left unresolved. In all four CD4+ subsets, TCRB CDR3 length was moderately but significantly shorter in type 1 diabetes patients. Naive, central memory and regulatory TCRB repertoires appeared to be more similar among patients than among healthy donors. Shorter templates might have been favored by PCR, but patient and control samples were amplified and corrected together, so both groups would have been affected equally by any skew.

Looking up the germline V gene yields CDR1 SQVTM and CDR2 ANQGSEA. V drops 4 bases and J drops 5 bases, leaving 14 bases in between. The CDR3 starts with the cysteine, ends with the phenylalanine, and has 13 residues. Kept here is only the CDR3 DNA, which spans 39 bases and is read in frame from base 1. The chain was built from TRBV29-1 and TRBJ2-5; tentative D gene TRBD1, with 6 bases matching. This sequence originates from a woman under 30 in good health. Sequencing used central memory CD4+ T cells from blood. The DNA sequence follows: TGCAGCGTTGTCGCCAGGGGTGGGGAGACCCAGTACTTC. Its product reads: CSVVARGGETQYF.